The present entry profiles one T cell receptor (beta chain) with its context. Its antigen is not known. The sample originates from a study of cytomegalovirus exposure and HLA in healthy donors. Study results and caveats: A missense variant in DCLRE1C was later tied to TCR beta V- and J-gene trimming. The authors later found TCR association rates varying by HLA locus, with DRB1 most and HLA-C fewest. Later analysis suggested links between common viral pathogens and several top significant clusters. Most subjects had HLA-A and HLA-B alleles reportedly predicted accurately by TCR beta sequences.

The PCR made use of 60 Vbeta and 13 Jbeta primers. Using immunoSEQ multiplex PCR, the repertoire was profiled, and TCRdb retains in-frame clones only, with some absent. This repertoire comprises 150,000 or so clones; its ten largest clones make up 1.5% to 2%. Germline CDR1 is ENHRY and CDR2 is SYGVKD. CDR3 size: 12 residues. The ends were cut back, 3 bases at V and 8 bases at J, with 10 bases in the middle. Sequencing was carried out using PBMCs. The sequence derives from a woman aged 50 to 60 in good health and CMV-seronegative. The gene calls are TRBV10-3 and TRBJ1-1; possibly TRBD1 for D (5 bases). In DNA form, the CDR3 reads TGTGCCATCAGTGAACGGGGGGGAGAAGCTTTCTTT. It yields the protein CAISERGGEAFF.